This T cell receptor (beta chain) stems from a study of blood T cells in healthy people across ages. The CDR3 runs to 15 residues. V lost 2 bases, J lost 4 bases, and 14 bases lay in between. In germline, CDR1 is SGHAT, CDR2 FQDESV (reference sequence). Primers used in a second PCR of about 6 to 11 cycles were a sample-barcoded 5' primer and a J-beta primer mix. TCRdb re-analysed the 5' RACE reads in MiXCR, keeping a single row per CDR3 protein. The table shows around 1.1 million distinct CDR3 sequences, with around two fifths occurring only once. What was sequenced was blood. The TCR comes from a man aged 18 to 29 in good health. This rearrangement joins TRBV11-1 to TRBJ1-1; D remains unclear. CDR3 sequence reads: CASSLSTAGGTEAFF. DNA of the CDR3: TGTGCCAGCAGCTTATCAACGGCGGGTGGCACTGAAGCTTTCTTT.